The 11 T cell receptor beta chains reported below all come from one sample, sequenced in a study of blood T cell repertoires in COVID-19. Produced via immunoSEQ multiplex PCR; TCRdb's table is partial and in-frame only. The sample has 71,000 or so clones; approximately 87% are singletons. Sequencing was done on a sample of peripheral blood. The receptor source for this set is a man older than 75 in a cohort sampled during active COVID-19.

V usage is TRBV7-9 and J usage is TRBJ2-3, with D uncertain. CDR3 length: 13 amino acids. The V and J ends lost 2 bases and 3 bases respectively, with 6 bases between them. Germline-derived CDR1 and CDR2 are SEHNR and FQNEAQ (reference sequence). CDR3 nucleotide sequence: TGTGCCAGCAGCTTATTACTGACAGATACGCAGTATTTT. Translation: CASSLLLTDTQYF.

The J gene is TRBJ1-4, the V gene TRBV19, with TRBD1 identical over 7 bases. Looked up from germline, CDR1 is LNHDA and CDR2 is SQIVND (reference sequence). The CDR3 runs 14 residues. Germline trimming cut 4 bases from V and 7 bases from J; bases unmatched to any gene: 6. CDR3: CASSTRDSFEKLFF. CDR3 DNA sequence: TGTGCCAGTAGTACAAGGGACAGCTTTGAAAAACTGTTTTTT.

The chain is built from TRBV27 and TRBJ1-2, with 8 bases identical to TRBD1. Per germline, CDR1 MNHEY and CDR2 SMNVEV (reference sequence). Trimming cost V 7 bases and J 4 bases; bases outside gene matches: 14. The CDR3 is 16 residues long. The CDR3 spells CASTWITQGAFYGYTF. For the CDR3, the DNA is TGTGCCAGCACCTGGATTACCCAGGGGGCTTTCTATGGCTACACCTTC.

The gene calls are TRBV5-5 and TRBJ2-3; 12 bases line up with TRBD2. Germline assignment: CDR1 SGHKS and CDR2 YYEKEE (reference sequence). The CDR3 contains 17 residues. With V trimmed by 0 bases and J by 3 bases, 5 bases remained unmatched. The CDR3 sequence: CASSLGLAGVGTDTQYF. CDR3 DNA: TGTGCCAGCAGCTTGGGACTAGCGGGAGTGGGGACAGATACGCAGTATTTT.

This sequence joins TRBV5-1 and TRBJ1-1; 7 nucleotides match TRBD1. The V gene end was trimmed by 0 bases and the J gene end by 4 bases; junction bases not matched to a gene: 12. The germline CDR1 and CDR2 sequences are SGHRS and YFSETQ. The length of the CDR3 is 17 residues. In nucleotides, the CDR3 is TGCGCCAGCAGCTTGGGCCCTCGAACAGGGGAAAGCACTGAAGCTTTCTTT. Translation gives CASSLGPRTGESTEAFF.

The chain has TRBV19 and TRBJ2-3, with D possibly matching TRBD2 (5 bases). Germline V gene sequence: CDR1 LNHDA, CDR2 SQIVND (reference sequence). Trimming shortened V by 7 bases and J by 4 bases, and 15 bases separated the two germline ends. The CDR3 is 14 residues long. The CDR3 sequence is CASTDSQYPDTQYF. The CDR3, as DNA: TGTGCCAGTACGGACTCCCAGTACCCAGATACGCAGTATTTT.

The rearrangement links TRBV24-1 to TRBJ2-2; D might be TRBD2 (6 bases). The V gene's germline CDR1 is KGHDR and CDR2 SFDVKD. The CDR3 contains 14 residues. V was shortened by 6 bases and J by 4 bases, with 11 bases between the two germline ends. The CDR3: CATSRDGGTGELFF. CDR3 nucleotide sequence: TGTGCCACCAGTAGGGACGGGGGCACCGGGGAGCTGTTTTTT.

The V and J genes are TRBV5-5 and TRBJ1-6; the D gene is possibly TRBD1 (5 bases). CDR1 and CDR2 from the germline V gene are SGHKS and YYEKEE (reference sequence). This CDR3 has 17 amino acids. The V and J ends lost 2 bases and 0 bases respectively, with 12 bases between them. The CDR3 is CASSFRASSSYNSPLHF. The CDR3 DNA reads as TGTGCCAGCAGCTTCAGGGCCTCGAGCTCCTATAATTCACCCCTCCACTTT.

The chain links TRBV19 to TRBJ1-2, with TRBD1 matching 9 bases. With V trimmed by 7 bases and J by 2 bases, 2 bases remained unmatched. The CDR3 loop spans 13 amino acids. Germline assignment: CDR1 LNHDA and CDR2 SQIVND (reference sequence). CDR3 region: CASTGTGNYGYTF. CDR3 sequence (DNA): TGTGCCAGTACCGGGACAGGGAACTATGGCTACACCTTC. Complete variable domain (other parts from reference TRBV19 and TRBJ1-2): DGGITQSPKYLFRKEGQNVTLSCEQNLNHDAMYWYRQDPGQGLRLIYYSQIVNDFQKGDIAEGYSVSREKKESFPLTVTSAQKNPTAFYLCASTGTGNYGYTFGSGTRLTVV.

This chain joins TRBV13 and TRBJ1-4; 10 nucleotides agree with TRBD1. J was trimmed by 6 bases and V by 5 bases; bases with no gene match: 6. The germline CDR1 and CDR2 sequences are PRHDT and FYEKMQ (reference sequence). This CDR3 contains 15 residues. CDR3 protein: CASSGRTGGDEKLFF. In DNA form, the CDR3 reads TGTGCCAGCAGCGGGCGGACAGGGGGGGATGAAAAACTGTTTTTT.

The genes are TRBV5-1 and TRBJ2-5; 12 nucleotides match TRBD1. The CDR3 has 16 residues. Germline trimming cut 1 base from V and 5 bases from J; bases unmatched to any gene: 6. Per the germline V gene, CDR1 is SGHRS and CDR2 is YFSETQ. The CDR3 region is CASSLLGQGARETQYF. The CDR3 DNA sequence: TGCGCCAGCAGCTTGTTGGGACAGGGGGCACGGGAGACCCAGTACTTC. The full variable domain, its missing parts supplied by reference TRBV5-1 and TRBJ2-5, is KAGVTQTPRYLIKTRGQQVTLSCSPISGHRSVSWYQQTPGQGLQFLFEYFSETQRNKGNFPGRFSGRQFSNSRSEMNVSTLELGDSALYLCASSLLGQGARETQYFGPGTRLLVL.